This TCR beta chain was recorded in a study of long-term antiretroviral therapy in people with HIV. This CDR3 spans 14 amino acids. The germline CDR1 and CDR2 sequences are MNHNY and SVGAGI (reference sequence). Trimming stripped 0 bases from V and 3 bases from J, with 9 bases between. Regarding this clone: Its matching antigen is unknown.

Study-wide results and limits: HIV repertoires showed narrower CDR3 length ranges than controls. Every time point showed a repertoire led by clones expanded before ART.

Sequencing used immunoSEQ v3.0 at survey level. About 35,000-55,000 T-cell genomes per sample were the sequencing target. Libraries were prepared by immunoSEQ multiplex PCR; TCRdb keeps only in-frame clonotypes and omits some of them. Among tens of thousands of clones, roughly 87% were seen once, and the ten largest hold 1%. The sequence was obtained from a man over 45 with HIV. The chain joins TRBV6-6 to TRBJ2-7; a weak D match, TRBD1 (5 bases). Sequenced material: unsorted PBMCs, taken 2 years after starting antiretroviral therapy. The CDR3 DNA sequence: TGTGCCAGCAGTTACTCTCAGGGTTTCTACGAGCAGTACTTC. This sequence encodes CASSYSQGFYEQYF.